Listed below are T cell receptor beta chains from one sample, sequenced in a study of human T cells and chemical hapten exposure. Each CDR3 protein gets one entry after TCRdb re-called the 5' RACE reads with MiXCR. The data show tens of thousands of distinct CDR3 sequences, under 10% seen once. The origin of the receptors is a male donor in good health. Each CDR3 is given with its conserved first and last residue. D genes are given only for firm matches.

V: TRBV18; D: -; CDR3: CASSPLEGVGEAFF
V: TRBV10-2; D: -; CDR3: CASSDGGYHQPQHF
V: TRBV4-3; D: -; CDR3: CASSQVALGSLGTEAFF
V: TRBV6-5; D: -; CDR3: CASSYDTGELFF
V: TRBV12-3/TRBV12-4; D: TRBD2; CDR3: CASTPRASGSFEQFF
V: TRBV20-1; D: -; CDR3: CSAQQGPSSYNEQFF
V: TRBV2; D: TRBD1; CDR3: CASSEMGQIAYGYTF
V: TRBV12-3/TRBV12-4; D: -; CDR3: CASSYRQGLEQFF
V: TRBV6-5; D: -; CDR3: CASSYGGLNSPLHF
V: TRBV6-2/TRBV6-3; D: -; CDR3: CASTYGGNYGYTF
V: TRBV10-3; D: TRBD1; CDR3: CAIRPGQGYEQYF
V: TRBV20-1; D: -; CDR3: CSARSRKSGNTIYF
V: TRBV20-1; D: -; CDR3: CSAASGPTMGQPQHF